Below, one T cell receptor (beta chain) is given with its context. No antigen is known for it. A sort by CD45RO/CCR7/CD25/CD127/CD95/CD27 yielded CD4+ naive, central memory, regulatory and stem cell-like memory cells. Every bit of the isolated RNA underwent reverse transcription, so sequencing read expressed TCRB transcripts. The protocol was immunoSEQ multiplex PCR, while the TCRdb copy is restricted to in-frame clones and leaves out a portion. The top ten hold over 0.04% of the sample, which has hundreds of thousands of clones, 11% seen once. This sample was taken from a study of beta chain features in type 1 diabetes. Germline CDR1 reads MGHDK; CDR2 reads SYGVNS. The CDR3 consists of 15 residues. The trim removed 4 bases at V and 8 bases at J, leaving 12 bases unmatched. General observations from the study: In type 1 diabetes patients, VDJ junctions had fewer insertions; deletions at these junctions were more frequent.

Sequences were obtained from naive CD4+ T cells from blood. The clonotype was recovered from a woman in her late teens or twenties in good health. The chain joins TRBV25-1 to TRBJ1-1; 8 nucleotides align to TRBD1. DNA for the CDR3: TGTGCCAGCAGTGGGATGGACAGGGCGTTAAACGAAGCTTTCTTT. This sequence encodes CASSGMDRALNEAFF.